The entry below describes one T cell receptor beta chain. Its antigen is unknown. Base qualities are not at hand, and no much larger clone is one base apart. CDR1 and CDR2, looked up from the germline V gene, are SGHTA and FQGTGA. Germline trimming: 4 bases from V, 5 bases from J; junction bases outside gene matches: 10. Its CDR3 holds 16 amino acids, cysteine through phenylalanine. Just CDR3 DNA is preserved here, 48 bases in frame from base 1. The method was RT-PCR. TCRdb shows the sequencer as NextSeq 550. Using fastp at Q25 and MiXCR, TCRdb reprocessed the public reads and kept productive beta chains. Rows are combined by CDR3 protein, so each entry shows the most common genes and DNA. The sample table holds some 880,000 distinct CDR3 sequences, of which about a sixth were seen once. The top ten constitute 6% of the sample. These data originate in a study of patients and donors after allogeneic stem cell transplantation (dated by TCRdb to the early 2020s).

This TCR came from a human donor who was either an allogeneic HSCT recipient or a stem cell or donor lymphocyte infusion donor (not recorded which). It is not recorded whose cells these are; they may come from a transplant donor. The chain is assembled from TRBV7-3 and TRBJ2-2, and TRBD1 aligns with 7 junction nucleotides. Material: blood, either unsorted or a sorted T cell fraction (not recorded which). The sequenced DNA is TGTGCCAGCAGCTCCACGACAGGGTTGGGGACCGGGGAGCTGTTTTTT. This gives the protein CASSSTTGLGTGELFF.